This T cell receptor delta chain was retrieved from a study of Vδ1+ human thymocytes. Whole-study results and caveats: Unlike peripheral blood Vdelta1+ controls, thymic delta-chain sequences included about 20% Vdelta2 and few Vdelta3. In the thymus, TRG and TRD repertoires looked highly polyclonal with Gaussian CDR3 lengths.

The CDR3 consists of 17 residues. CDR1 TSWWSYY and CDR2 QGS come from the germline V gene. Losses at the gene ends were 4 bases for V and 11 bases for J; bases not matched to a gene: 18. As for this clone: The antigen is unknown.

Sequences come from RNA converted to cDNA by reverse transcription. Multiplex PCR used pooled V-gene forward primers and a constant-region reverse primer to amplify CDR3s. TCRdb reprocessed the multiplex PCR reads using CATT. Among about 54,000 delta-chain clones listed, less than 20% were seen once. The TCR sequence derives from a boy under two years old who had congenital heart surgery. The sequenced sample consisted of Vdelta1+ gamma-delta thymocytes from the thymus. Subset defined: FACS-sorted CD3+ TCRalphabeta- TCRVdelta1+ TCRVdelta2- thymocytes. V and J are TRDV1 and TRDJ1; 11 nucleotides agree with TRDD3. The CDR3 sequence: CALGVTFLLGGYARLIF. CDR3 DNA: TGTGCTCTTGGGGTCACCTTCCTACTTGGGGGATACGCTAGGCTCATCTTT.